This T cell receptor (beta chain) was recovered during a study of blood T cell repertoires in COVID-19. There are 16 residues in the CDR3. The germline CDR1 and CDR2 sequences are SGHVS and FNYEAQ. With 2 bases clipped from V and 9 bases from J, the junction kept 9 bases outside the gene matches. Assay: immunoSEQ multiplex PCR; the TCRdb copy retains only in-frame clones and omits some. The sample carries about 150,000 clones, approximately 89% recorded once. This sequence joins TRBV7-6 and TRBJ1-6; 8 nucleotides align to TRBD1. The sequence came from a human donor in a cohort sampled during active COVID-19. The sequenced sample consisted of peripheral blood. In DNA, the CDR3 is TGTGCCAGCAGCTTAAAGTTTACCACAGGGGGTTCACCCCTCCACTTT. This sequence encodes CASSLKFTTGGSPLHF.